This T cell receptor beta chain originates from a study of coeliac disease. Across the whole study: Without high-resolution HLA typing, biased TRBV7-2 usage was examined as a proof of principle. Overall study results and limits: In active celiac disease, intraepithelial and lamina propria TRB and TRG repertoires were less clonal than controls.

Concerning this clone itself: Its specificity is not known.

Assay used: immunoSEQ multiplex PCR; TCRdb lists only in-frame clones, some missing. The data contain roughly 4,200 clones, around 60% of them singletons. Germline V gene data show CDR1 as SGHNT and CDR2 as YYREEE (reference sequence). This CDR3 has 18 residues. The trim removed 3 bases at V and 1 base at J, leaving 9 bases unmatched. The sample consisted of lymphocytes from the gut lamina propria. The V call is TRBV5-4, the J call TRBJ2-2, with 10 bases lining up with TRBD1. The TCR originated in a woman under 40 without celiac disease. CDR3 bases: TGTGCCAGCAGCTACCACAGACAGGGGGCGATGAACACCGGGGAGCTGTTTTTT. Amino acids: CASSYHRQGAMNTGELFF.